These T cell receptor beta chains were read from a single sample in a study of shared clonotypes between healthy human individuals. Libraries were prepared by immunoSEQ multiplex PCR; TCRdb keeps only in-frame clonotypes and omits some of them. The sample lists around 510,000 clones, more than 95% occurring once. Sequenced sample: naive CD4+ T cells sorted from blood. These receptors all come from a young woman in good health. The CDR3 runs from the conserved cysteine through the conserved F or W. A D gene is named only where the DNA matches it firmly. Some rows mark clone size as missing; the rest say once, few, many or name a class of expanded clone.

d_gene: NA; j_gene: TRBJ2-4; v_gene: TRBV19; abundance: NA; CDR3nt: TGTGCCAGTAGTATCTACAGGCCTGGGGCCAAAAACATTCAGTACTTC; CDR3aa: CASSIYRPGAKNIQYF
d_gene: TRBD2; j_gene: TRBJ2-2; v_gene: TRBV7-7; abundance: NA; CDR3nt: TGTGCCAGCAGCTATGGACTAGCGGGTACCGGGGAGCTGTTTTTT; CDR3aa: CASSYGLAGTGELFF
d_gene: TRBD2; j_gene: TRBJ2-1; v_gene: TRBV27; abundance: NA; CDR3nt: TGTGCCAGCAGTTTATCACAACTAGCGGGAGAAAATGAGCAGTTCTTC; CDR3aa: CASSLSQLAGENEQFF
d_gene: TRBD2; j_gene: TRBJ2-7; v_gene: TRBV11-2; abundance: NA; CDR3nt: TGTGCCAGCAGCTTGGGACTAGCGGAGACCTACGAGCAGTACTTC; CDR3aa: CASSLGLAETYEQYF
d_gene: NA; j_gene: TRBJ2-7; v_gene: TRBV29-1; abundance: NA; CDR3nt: TGCAGCGTTGCAGGTCCAGGGGCCCTCGAGCAGTACTTC; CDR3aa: CSVAGPGALEQYF
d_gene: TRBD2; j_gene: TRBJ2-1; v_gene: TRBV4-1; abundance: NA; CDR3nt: TGCGCCAGCAGCCAAGCAATGGGACTACCGGACGGTGATGAGCAGTTCTTC; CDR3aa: CASSQAMGLPDGDEQFF
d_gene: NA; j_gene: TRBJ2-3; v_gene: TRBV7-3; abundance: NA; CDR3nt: TGTGCCAGCAGCGTTGGGGGGGCCGCCGATACGCAGTATTTT; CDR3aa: CASSVGGAADTQYF
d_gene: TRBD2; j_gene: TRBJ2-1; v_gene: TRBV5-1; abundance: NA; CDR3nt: TGCGCCAGCAGCCTCGGACTAGCTCCCATGCTCTACAAGTTCTTC; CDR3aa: CASSLGLAPMLYKFF
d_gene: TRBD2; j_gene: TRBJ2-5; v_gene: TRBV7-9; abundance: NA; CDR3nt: TGTGCCAGCAGCTTATTTGACGGGGGGGAGACCCAGTACTTC; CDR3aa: CASSLFDGGETQYF
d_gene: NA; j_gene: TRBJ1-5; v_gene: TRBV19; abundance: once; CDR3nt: TGTGCCAGTAGACTCCGGGGGGAGCATCAGCCCCAGCATTTT; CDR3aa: CASRLRGEHQPQHF
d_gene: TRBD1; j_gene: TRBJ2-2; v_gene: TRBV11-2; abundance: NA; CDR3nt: TGTGCCAGCAGTTCACTAACAGGGGCCGGGGAGCTGTTTTTT; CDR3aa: CASSSLTGAGELFF
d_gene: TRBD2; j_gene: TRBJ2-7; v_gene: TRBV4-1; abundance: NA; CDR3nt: TGCGCCAGCAGCCAAATTTTGCTAGCGGGAGGTCCCTACGAGCAGTACTTC; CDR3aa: CASSQILLAGGPYEQYF
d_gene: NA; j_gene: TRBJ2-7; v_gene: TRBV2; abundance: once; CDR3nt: TGTGCCAGCACGGACATTACCTACGAGCAGTACTTC; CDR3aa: CASTDITYEQYF
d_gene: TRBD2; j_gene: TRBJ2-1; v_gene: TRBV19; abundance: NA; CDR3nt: TGTGCCAGCAAAATATCCGGGACTAGCGGGAGCCGTCGGCACAATGAGCAGTTCTTC; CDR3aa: CASKISGTSGSRRHNEQFF
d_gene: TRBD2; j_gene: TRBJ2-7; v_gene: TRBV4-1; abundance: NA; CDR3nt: TGCGCCAGCAGCCGGCGGGAGGGCGAGCAGTACTTC; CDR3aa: CASSRREGEQYF
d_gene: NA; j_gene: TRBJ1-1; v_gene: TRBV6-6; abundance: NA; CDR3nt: TGTGCCAGCAGTTCCGAGGGCGGTGAAGCTTTCTTT; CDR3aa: CASSSEGGEAFF
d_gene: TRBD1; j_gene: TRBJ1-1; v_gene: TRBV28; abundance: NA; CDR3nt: TGTGCCAGCAGCGTCCCGGGACAGGGGAAAGCTTTCTTT; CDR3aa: CASSVPGQGKAFF
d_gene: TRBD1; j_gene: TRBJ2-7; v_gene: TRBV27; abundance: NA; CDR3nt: TGTGCCAGCAGTACCCTCAGGGGGAGATACGAGCAGTACTTC; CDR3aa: CASSTLRGRYEQYF
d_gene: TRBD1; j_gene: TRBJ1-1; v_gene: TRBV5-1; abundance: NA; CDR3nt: TGCGCCAGCAGCAGAGGACAGGGGAGCTTTATGAACACTGAAGCTTTCTTT; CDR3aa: CASSRGQGSFMNTEAFF
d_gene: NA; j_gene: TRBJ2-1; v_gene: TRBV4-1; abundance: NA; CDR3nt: TGCGCCAGCAGCCGCTCAGGAGATTACAATGAGCAGTTCTTC; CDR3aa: CASSRSGDYNEQFF
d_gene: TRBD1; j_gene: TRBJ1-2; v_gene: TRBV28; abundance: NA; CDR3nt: TGTGCCAGTACCCGGGACAGGTGGGTGGAGTACACCTTC; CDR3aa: CASTRDRWVEYTF
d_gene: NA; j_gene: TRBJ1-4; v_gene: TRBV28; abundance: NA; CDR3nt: TGTGCCAGCAGCGCCCCGAGCCGGGACGAAAAACTGTTTTTT; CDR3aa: CASSAPSRDEKLFF
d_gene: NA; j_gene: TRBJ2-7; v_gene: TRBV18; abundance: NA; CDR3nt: TGTGCCAGCTCACCAGGGTCCTACGAGCAGTACTTC; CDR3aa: CASSPGSYEQYF
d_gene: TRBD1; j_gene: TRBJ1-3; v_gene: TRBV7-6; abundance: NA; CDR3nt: TGTGCCAGCAGCTTCCAAGGGGGCTTTGGAAACACCATATATTTT; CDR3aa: CASSFQGGFGNTIYF
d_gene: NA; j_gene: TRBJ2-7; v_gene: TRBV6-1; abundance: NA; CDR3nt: TGTGCCAGGGGAGAGGGGGACGAGCAGTACTTC; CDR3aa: CARGEGDEQYF
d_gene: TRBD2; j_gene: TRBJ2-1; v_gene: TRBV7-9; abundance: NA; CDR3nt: TGTGCCAGCAGCCCAGGCGGGGGCTCCTACAATGAGCAGTTCTTC; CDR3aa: CASSPGGGSYNEQFF
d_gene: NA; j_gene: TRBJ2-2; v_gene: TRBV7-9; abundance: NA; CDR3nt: TGTGCCAGCAGTTCCCGGGAGCTGTTTTTT; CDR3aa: CASSSRELFF
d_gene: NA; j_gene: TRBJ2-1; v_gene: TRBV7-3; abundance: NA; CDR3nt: TGTGCCAGCAGCACACAGAGATACAATGAGCAGTTCTTC; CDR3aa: CASSTQRYNEQFF
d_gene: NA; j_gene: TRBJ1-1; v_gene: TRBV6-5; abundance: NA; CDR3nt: TGTGCCAGCAGAAAGAACACTGAAGCTTTCTTT; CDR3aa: CASRKNTEAFF
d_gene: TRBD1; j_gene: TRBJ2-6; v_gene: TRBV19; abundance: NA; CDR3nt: TGTGCCAGTAGTATTATGGACAGGGGGCGGTCAGGGGCCAACGTCCTGACTTTC; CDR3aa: CASSIMDRGRSGANVLTF
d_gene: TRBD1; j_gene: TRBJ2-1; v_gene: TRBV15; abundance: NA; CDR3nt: TGTGCCACCAGCAGAGATTATTTCGGACAGGGTATCAATGAGCAGTTCTTC; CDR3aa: CATSRDYFGQGINEQFF
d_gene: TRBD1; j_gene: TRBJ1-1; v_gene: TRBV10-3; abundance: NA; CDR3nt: TGTGCCATCAGTGAGTCGGACAGGGGGTCCACTGAAGCTTTCTTT; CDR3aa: CAISESDRGSTEAFF
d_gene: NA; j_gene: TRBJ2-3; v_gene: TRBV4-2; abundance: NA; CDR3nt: TGTGCCAGCAGCCAAGAGGGGGGAGCGGGCACAGATACGCAGTATTTT; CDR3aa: CASSQEGGAGTDTQYF
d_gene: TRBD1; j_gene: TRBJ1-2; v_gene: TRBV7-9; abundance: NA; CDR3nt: TGTGCCAGCAGCTCGCGGCAGGGGGACTATGGCTACACCTTC; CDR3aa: CASSSRQGDYGYTF
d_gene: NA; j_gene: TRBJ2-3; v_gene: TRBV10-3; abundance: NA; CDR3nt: TGTGCCATCAGTGAGTCGACTTCCGCCGAGGATACGCAGTATTTT; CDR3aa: CAISESTSAEDTQYF
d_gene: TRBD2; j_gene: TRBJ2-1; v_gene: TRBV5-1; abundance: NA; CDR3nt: TGCGCCAGCAGCCTAGCGGGAGAGGCGTACAATGAGCAGTTCTTC; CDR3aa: CASSLAGEAYNEQFF
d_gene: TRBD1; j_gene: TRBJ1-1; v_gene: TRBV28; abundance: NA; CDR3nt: TGTGCCAGCAGTTCTCGTACAGGGGAAACTGAAGCTTTCTTT; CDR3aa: CASSSRTGETEAFF
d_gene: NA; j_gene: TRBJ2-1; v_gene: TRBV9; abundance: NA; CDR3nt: TGTGCCAGCAGCGTAGGTCGAACCCGATGGGACGATGAGCAGTTCTTC; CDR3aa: CASSVGRTRWDDEQFF
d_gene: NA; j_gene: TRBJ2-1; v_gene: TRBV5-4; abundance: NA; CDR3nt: TGTGCCAGCAGCTTGGACAGGTACAATGAGCAGTTCTTC; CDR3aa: CASSLDRYNEQFF
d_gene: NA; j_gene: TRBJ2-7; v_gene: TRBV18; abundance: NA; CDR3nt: TGTGCCAGCTCAAAGGGTACCGAGCAGTACTTC; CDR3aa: CASSKGTEQYF
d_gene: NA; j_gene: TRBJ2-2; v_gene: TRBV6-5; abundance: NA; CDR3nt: TGTGCCAGCAGTAAAAACAGGGTTAACGGGGAGCTGTTTTTT; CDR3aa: CASSKNRVNGELFF
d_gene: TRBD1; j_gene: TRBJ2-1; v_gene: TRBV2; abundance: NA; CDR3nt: TGTGCCAGCAGGGGCGAGGGGGCTAATGAGCAGTTCTTC; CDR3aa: CASRGEGANEQFF
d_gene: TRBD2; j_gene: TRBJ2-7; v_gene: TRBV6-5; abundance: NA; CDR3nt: TGTGCCAGCAGTTACTCGAGGGCTAGCGGATCCTACGAGCAGTACTTC; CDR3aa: CASSYSRASGSYEQYF
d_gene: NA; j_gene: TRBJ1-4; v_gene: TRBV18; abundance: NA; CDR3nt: TGTGCCAGCTCACCATTGACGGAAGCTAATGAAAAACTGTTTTTT; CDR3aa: CASSPLTEANEKLFF
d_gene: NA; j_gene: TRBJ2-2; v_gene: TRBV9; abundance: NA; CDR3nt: TGTGCCAGCTCGAGACTCGCGAACACCGGGGAGCTGTTTTTT; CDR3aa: CASSRLANTGELFF
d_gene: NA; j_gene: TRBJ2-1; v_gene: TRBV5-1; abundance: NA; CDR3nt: TGCGCCAGCAGCTTGTCCGGGGACTACAATGAGCAGTTCTTC; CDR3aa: CASSLSGDYNEQFF
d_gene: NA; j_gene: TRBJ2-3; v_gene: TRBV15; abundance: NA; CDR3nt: TGTGCCACCAGCAGAGGACAGCCCGCAGATACGCAGTATTTT; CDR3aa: CATSRGQPADTQYF
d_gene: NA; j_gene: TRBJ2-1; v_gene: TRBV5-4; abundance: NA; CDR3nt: TGTGCCAGCAGCTTGGATAGGAGCTCCTACAATGAGCAGTTCTTC; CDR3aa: CASSLDRSSYNEQFF